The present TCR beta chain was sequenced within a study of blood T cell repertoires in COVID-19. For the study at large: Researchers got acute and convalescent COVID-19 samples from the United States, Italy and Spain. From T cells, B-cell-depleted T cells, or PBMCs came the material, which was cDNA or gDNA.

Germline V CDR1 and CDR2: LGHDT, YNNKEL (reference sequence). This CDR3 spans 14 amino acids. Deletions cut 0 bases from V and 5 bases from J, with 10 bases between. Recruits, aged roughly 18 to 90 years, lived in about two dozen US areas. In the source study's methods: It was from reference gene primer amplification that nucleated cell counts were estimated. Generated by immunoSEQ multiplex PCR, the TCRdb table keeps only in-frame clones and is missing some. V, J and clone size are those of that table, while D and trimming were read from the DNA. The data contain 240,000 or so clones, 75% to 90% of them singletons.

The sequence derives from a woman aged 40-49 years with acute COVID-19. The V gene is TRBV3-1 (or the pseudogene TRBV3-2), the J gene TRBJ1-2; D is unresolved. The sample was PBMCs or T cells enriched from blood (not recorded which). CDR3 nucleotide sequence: TGTGCCAGCAGCCAAGATTTTGCGGTTTATGGCTACACCTTC. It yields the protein CASSQDFAVYGYTF.